This TCR beta chain was captured by sequencing in a study of T cell responses to AZD1222 COVID-19 vaccine. Background on the study: Some second doses came at about 4 weeks and others at about 12 weeks; these were pooled.

Study conclusions and caveats: AZD1222 recipients seropositive at baseline numbered only 6 or 7. Females outnumbered males among donors, who were mostly white British; clonal diversity was possibly underestimated. Nearly half of spike-specific TCRs reportedly go after variant regions that carry no mutations.

Here immunoSEQ multiplex PCR was the method, and the copy in TCRdb shows in-frame clones only, minus some. This table has about 120,000 clones, around 90% appearing once. For this clone: The target antigen is unknown.

This TCR derives from an adult in good health. Material: peripheral blood, obtained on day 0 of AZD1222 vaccination.

The CDR3 coding sequence is TGCAGCGTTGTACTAGCGGGGAATGGCTACACCTTC. Amino acid sequence: CSVVLAGNGYTF. The V gene is TRBV29-1, the J gene TRBJ1-2; D gene uncertain. The CDR3 contains 12 residues. Germline V gene sequence: CDR1 SQVTM, CDR2 ANQGSEA. V lost 4 bases to trimming and J lost 6 bases, with 12 bases between them.